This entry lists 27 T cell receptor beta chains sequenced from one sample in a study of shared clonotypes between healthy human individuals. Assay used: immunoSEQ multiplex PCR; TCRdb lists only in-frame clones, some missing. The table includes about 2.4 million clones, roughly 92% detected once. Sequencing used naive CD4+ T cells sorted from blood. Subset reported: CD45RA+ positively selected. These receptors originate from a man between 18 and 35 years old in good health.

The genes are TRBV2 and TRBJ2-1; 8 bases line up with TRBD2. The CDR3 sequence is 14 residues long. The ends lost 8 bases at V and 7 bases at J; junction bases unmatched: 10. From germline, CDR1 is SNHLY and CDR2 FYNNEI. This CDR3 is CASLSGGAGNEQFF. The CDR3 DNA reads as TGTGCCAGCCTGTCCGGGGGGGCCGGGAATGAGCAGTTCTTC.

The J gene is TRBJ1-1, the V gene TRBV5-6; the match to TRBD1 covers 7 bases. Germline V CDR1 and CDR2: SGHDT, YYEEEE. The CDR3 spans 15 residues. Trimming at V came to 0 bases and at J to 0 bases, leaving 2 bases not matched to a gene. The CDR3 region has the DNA TGTGCCAGCAGCTTGGCTACAGGGGTGAACACTGAAGCTTTCTTT. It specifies CASSLATGVNTEAFF.

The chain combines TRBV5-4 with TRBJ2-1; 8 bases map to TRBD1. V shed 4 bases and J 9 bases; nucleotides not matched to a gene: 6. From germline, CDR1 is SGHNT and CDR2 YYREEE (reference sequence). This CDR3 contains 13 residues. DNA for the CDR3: TGTGCCAGCAGCGCGGACAGGGTGGCTGAGCAGTTCTTC. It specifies CASSADRVAEQFF.

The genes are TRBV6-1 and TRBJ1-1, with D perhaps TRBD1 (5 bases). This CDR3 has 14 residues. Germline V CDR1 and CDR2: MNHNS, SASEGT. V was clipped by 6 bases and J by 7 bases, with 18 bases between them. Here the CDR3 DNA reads TGTGCCAGCAGGGGCAGGGTGGGAACCTATGAAGCTTTCTTT. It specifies CASRGRVGTYEAFF.

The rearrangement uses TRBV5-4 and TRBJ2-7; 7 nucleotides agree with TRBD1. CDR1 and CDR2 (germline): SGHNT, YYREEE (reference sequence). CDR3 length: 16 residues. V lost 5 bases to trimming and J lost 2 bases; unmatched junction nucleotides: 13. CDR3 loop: CASRFGTGTVTYEQYF. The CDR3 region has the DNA TGTGCCAGCAGGTTCGGTACCGGGACAGTCACCTACGAGCAGTACTTC.

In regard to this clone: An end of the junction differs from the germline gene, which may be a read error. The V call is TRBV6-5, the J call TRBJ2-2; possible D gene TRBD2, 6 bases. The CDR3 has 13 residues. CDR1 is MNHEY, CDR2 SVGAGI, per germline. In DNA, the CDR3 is TGTGCCAGCAGGGAAGGAGTGGCCGGGGGGCTGTTTTTT. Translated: CASREGVAGGLFF.

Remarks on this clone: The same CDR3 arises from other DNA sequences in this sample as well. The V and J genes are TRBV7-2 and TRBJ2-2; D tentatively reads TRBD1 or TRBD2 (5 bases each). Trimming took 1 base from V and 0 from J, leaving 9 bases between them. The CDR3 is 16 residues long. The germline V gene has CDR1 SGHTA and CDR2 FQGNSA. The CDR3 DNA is TGTGCCAGCAGCTTAGTGGGGACCACGAACACCGGGGAGCTGTTTTTT. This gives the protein CASSLVGTTNTGELFF.

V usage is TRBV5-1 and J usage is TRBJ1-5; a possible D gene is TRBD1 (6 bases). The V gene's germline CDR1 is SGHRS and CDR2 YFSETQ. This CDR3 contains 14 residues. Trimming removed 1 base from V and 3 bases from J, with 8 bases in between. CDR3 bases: TGCGCCAGCAGCTTGTCAGGGGTCAATCAGCCCCAGCATTTT. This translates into CASSLSGVNQPQHF.

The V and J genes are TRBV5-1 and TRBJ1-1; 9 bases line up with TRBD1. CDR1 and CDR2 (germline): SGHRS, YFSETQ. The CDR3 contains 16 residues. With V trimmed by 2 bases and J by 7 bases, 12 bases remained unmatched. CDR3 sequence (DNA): TGCGCCAGCAGCTTTGGTGACAAGGGGACAGGGATTGAAGCTTTCTTT. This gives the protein CASSFGDKGTGIEAFF.

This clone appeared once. The CDR3 coding sequence is TGCGCCAGCAGTGACGGGCTCTCCTATAATTCACCCCTCCACTTT. This encodes CASSDGLSYNSPLHF. The gene calls are TRBV10-1 and TRBJ1-6, with D uncertain. The V end lost 3 bases, the J end lost 0 bases, and 6 bases lay between the germline ends. The CDR3 contains 15 residues. The germline V gene has CDR1 WNHNN and CDR2 SYGVQD (reference sequence).

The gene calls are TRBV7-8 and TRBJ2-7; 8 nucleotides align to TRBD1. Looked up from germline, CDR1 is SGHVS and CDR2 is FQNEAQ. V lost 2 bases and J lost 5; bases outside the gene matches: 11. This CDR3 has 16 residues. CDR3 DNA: TGTGCCAGCAGCTTAAGCCGAGGCAGGGGGCCGAACGAGCAGTACTTC. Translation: CASSLSRGRGPNEQYF.

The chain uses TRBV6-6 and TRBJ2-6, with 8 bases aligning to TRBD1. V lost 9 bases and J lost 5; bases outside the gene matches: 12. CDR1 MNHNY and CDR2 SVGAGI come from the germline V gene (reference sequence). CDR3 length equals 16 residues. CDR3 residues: CASVEGQASRANVLTF. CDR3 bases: TGTGCCAGTGTGGAGGGACAGGCGTCGAGGGCCAACGTCCTGACTTTC.

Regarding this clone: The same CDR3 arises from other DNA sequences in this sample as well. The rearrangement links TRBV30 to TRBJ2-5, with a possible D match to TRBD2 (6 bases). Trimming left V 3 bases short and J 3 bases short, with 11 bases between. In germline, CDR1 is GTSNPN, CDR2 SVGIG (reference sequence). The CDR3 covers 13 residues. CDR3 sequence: CAWSAGLKETQYF. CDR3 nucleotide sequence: TGTGCCTGGAGCGCGGGGTTAAAAGAGACCCAGTACTTC. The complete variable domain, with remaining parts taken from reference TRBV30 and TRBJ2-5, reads SQTIHQWPATLVQPVGSPLSLECTVEGTSNPNLYWYRQAAGRGLQLLFYSVGIGQISSEVPQNLSASRPQDRQFILSSKKLLLSDSGFYLCAWSAGLKETQYFGPGTRLLVL.

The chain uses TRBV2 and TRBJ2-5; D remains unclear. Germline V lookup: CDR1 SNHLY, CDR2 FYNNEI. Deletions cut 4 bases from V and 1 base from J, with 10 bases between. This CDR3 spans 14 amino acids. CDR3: CASSGPGVQETQYF. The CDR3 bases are TGTGCCAGCAGTGGACCGGGTGTCCAAGAGACCCAGTACTTC.

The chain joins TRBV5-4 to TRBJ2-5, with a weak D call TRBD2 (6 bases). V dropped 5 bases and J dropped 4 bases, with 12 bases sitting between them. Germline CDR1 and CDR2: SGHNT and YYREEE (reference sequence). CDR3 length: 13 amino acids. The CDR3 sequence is CASSNRAGETQYF. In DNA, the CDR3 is TGTGCCAGCAGTAACCGAGCGGGAGAGACCCAGTACTTC.

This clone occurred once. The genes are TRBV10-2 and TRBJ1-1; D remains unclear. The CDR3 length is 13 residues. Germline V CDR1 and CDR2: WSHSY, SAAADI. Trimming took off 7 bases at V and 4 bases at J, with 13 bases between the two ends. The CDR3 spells CASTPGGPTEAFF. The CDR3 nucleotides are TGCGCCAGCACGCCGGGTGGGCCCACTGAAGCTTTCTTT.

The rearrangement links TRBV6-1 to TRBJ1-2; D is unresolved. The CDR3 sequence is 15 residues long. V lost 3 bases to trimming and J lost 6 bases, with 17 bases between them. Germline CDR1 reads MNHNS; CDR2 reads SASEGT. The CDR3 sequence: CASSDPPLTRNGYTF. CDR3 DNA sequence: TGTGCCAGCAGTGATCCACCTTTGACGAGGAATGGCTACACCTTC.

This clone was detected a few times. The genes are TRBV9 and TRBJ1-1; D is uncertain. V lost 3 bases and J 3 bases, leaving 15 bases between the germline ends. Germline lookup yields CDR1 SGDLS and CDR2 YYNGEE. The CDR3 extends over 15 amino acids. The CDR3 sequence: CASSASSVVDTEAFF. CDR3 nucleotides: TGTGCCAGCAGCGCCAGTTCGGTGGTCGACACTGAAGCTTTCTTT.

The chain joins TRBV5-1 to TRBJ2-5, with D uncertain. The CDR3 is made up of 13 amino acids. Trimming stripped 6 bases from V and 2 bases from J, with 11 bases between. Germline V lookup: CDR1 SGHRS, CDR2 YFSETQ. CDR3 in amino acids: CASKGFNQETQYF. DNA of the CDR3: TGCGCCAGCAAGGGCTTCAATCAAGAGACCCAGTACTTC. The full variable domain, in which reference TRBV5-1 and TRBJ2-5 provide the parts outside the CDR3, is KAGVTQTPRYLIKTRGQQVTLSCSPISGHRSVSWYQQTPGQGLQFLFEYFSETQRNKGNFPGRFSGRQFSNSRSEMNVSTLELGDSALYLCASKGFNQETQYFGPGTRLLVL.

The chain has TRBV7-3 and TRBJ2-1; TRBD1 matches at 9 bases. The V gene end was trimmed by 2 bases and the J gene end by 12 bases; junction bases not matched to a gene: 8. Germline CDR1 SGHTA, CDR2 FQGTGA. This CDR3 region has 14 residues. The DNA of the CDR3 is TGTGCCAGCAGCTTATTCGGGACAGGGACAGGGCAGTTCTTC. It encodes CASSLFGTGTGQFF. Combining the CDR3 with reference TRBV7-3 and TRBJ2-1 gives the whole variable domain GAGVSQTPSNKVTEKGKYVELRCDPISGHTALYWYRQSLGQGPEFLIYFQGTGAADDSGLPNDRFFAVRPEGSVSTLKIQRTERGDSAVYLCASSLFGTGTGQFFGPGTRLTVL.

The CDR3 loop is CASSSRGIGTDTQYF. Written as DNA, the CDR3 is TGCGCCAGCAGCTCCAGGGGGATCGGGACAGATACGCAGTATTTT. V usage is TRBV5-1 and J usage is TRBJ2-3, with TRBD1 matching 7 bases. Germline trimming cut 3 bases from V and 3 bases from J; bases unmatched to any gene: 7. Germline loops: CDR1 SGHRS, CDR2 YFSETQ. The CDR3 spans 15 residues. The full variable domain, completed using reference TRBV5-1 and TRBJ2-3, is KAGVTQTPRYLIKTRGQQVTLSCSPISGHRSVSWYQQTPGQGLQFLFEYFSETQRNKGNFPGRFSGRQFSNSRSEMNVSTLELGDSALYLCASSSRGIGTDTQYFGPGTRLTVL.

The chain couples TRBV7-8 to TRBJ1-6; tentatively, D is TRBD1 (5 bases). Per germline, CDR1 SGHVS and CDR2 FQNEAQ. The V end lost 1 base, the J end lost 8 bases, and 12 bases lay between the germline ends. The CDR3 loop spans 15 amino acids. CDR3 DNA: TGTGCCAGCAGCTTAGTGAAGGGGCGGGATTCACCCCTCCACTTT. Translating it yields CASSLVKGRDSPLHF.

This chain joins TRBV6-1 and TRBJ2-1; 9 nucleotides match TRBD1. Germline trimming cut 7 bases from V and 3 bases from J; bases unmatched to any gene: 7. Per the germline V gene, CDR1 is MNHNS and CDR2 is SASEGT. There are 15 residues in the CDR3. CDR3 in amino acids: CASTEQGQGYNEQFF. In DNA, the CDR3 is TGTGCCAGCACCGAGCAGGGACAGGGCTACAATGAGCAGTTCTTC.

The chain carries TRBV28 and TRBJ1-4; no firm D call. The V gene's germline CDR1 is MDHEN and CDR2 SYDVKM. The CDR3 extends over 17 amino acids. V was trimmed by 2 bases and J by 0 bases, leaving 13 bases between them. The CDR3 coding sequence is TGTGCCAGCAGTTTACGGCTCTGGTATGCAACTAATGAAAAACTGTTTTTT. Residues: CASSLRLWYATNEKLFF.

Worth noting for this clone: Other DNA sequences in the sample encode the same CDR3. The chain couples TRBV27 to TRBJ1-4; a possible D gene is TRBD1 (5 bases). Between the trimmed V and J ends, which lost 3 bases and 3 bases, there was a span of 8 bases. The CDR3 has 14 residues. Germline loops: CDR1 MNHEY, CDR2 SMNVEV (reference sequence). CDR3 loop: CASSFQGANEKLFF. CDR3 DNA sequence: TGTGCCAGCAGTTTTCAGGGTGCTAATGAAAAACTGTTTTTT. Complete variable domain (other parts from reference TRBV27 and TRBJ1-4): EAQVTQNPRYLITVTGKKLTVTCSQNMNHEYMSWYRQDPGLGLRQIYYSMNVEVTDKGDVPEGYKVSRKEKRNFPLILESPSPNQTSLYFCASSFQGANEKLFFGSGTQLSVL.

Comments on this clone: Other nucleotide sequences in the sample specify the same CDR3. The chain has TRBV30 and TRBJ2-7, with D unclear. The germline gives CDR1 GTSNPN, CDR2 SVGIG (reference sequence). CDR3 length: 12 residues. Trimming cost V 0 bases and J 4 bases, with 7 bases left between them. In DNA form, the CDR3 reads TGTGCCTGGAGTGTACGTCTATACGAGCAGTACTTC. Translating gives CAWSVRLYEQYF.

CDR3 coding DNA: TGTGCCAGTAGTTTGGGCAGAGCCTACGAGCAGTACTTC. Its protein product is CASSLGRAYEQYF. The chain recombines TRBV19 with TRBJ2-7, with D hard to call. Per germline, CDR1 LNHDA and CDR2 SQIVND (reference sequence). CDR3 length: 13 residues. The V and J ends lost 5 bases and 2 bases respectively, with 10 bases between them.